This T cell receptor beta chain was profiled in a study of T-cell reconstitution after alpha-beta-depleted transplantation in children. Findings and limits, study-wide: Surviving thymic progenitors and recipient T cells were the source of high TCRbeta diversity at day 60 in some patients.

As regards this clonotype: Its antigen remains unidentified.

V lost 2 bases to trimming and J lost 6 bases; unmatched junction nucleotides: 8. The CDR3 loop spans 15 amino acids. Per germline, CDR1 DFQATT and CDR2 SNEGSKA (reference sequence). Unique molecular identifiers tagged the TCRbeta library. Each CDR3 protein gets one entry after TCRdb re-called the PCR reads with MiXCR. The data hold a few hundred thousand distinct CDR3 sequences, with 16% observed a single time. This material consisted of PBMCs, mostly from graft donor cells, taken 360 days after TCRalphabeta/CD19-depleted stem cell transplant. The TCR originated in a boy in the first two years of life who had a stem cell transplant for Wiskott-Aldrich syndrome, so the T cells may come from the graft donor. The rearrangement joins TRBV20-1 to TRBJ1-5, with TRBD1 identical over 9 bases. CDR3 coding DNA: TGCAGTGCTAGATTACGCACAGGGGGCAGTCAGCCCCAGCATTTT. This codes for CSARLRTGGSQPQHF.